This T cell receptor (beta chain) originates from a study of blood T cell repertoires in COVID-19. There are 15 residues in the CDR3. Per germline, CDR1 SNHLY and CDR2 FYNNEI. V lost 6 bases and J lost 4; bases outside the gene matches: 9. Data came from immunoSEQ multiplex PCR; TCRdb stores just in-frame clones and leaves some out. The data show approximately 180,000 clones, 85% to 90% seen once. The receptor was isolated from a middle-aged man who had recovered from COVID-19. Sequences were obtained from PBMCs or T cells enriched from blood (not recorded which). The chain uses TRBV2 and TRBJ1-2; 9 nucleotides align to TRBD1. The CDR3 DNA follows: TGTGCCAGCAGCCCGAGCGGACAGGGGAGCTATGGCTACACCTTC. It is translated as CASSPSGQGSYGYTF.